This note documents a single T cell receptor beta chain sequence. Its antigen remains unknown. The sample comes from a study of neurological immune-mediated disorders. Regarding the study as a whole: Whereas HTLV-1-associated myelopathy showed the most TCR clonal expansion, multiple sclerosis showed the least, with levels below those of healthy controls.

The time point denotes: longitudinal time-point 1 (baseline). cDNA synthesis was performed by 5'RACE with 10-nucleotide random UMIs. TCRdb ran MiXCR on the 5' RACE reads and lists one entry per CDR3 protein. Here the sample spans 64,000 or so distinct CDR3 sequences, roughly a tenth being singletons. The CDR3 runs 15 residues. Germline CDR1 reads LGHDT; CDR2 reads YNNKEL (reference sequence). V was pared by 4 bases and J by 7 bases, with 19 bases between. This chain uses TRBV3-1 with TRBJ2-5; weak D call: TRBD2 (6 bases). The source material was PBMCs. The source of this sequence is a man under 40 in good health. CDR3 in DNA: TGTGCCAGCAGCCCTAGTCGTGGGACTGCGGGGACCCAGTACTTC. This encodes CASSPSRGTAGTQYF.